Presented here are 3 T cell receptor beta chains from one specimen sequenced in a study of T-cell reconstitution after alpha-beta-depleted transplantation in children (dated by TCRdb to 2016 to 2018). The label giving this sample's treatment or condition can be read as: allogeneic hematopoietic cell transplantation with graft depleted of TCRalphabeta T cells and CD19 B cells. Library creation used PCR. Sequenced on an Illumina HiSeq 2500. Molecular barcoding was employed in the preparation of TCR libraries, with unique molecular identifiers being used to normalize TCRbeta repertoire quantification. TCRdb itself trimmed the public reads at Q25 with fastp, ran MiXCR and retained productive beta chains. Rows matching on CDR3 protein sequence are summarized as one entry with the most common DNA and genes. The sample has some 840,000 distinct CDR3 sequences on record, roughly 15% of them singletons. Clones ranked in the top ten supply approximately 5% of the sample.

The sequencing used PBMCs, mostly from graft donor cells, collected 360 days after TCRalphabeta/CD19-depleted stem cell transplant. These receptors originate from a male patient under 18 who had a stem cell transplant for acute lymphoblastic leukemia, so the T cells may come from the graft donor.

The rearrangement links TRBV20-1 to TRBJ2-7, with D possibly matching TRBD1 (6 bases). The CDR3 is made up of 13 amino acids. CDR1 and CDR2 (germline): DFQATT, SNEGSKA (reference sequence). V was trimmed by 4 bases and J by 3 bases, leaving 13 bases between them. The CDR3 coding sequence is TGCAGTGCTACCACCCCAGGGGACTACGAGCAGTACTTC. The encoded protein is CSATTPGDYEQYF.

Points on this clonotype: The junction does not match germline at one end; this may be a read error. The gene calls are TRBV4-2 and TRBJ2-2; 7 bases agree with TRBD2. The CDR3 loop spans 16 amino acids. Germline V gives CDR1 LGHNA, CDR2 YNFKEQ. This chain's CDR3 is CASSQVPSGHTVELFF. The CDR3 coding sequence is TGTGCCAGCAGCCAAGTTCCTAGCGGCCACACCGTGGAGCTGTTTTTT.

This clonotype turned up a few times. The CDR3 DNA reads as TGTGCCAGCAGCTCCGGGGCCGGGACTAGCGTGTATACGCAGTATTTT. Protein sequence: CASSSGAGTSVYTQYF. The J gene is TRBJ2-3, the V gene TRBV7-3; 10 nucleotides align to TRBD2. The CDR3 runs to 16 residues. V lost 4 bases and J lost 7; bases outside the gene matches: 11. Germline V gives CDR1 SGHTA, CDR2 FQGTGA.